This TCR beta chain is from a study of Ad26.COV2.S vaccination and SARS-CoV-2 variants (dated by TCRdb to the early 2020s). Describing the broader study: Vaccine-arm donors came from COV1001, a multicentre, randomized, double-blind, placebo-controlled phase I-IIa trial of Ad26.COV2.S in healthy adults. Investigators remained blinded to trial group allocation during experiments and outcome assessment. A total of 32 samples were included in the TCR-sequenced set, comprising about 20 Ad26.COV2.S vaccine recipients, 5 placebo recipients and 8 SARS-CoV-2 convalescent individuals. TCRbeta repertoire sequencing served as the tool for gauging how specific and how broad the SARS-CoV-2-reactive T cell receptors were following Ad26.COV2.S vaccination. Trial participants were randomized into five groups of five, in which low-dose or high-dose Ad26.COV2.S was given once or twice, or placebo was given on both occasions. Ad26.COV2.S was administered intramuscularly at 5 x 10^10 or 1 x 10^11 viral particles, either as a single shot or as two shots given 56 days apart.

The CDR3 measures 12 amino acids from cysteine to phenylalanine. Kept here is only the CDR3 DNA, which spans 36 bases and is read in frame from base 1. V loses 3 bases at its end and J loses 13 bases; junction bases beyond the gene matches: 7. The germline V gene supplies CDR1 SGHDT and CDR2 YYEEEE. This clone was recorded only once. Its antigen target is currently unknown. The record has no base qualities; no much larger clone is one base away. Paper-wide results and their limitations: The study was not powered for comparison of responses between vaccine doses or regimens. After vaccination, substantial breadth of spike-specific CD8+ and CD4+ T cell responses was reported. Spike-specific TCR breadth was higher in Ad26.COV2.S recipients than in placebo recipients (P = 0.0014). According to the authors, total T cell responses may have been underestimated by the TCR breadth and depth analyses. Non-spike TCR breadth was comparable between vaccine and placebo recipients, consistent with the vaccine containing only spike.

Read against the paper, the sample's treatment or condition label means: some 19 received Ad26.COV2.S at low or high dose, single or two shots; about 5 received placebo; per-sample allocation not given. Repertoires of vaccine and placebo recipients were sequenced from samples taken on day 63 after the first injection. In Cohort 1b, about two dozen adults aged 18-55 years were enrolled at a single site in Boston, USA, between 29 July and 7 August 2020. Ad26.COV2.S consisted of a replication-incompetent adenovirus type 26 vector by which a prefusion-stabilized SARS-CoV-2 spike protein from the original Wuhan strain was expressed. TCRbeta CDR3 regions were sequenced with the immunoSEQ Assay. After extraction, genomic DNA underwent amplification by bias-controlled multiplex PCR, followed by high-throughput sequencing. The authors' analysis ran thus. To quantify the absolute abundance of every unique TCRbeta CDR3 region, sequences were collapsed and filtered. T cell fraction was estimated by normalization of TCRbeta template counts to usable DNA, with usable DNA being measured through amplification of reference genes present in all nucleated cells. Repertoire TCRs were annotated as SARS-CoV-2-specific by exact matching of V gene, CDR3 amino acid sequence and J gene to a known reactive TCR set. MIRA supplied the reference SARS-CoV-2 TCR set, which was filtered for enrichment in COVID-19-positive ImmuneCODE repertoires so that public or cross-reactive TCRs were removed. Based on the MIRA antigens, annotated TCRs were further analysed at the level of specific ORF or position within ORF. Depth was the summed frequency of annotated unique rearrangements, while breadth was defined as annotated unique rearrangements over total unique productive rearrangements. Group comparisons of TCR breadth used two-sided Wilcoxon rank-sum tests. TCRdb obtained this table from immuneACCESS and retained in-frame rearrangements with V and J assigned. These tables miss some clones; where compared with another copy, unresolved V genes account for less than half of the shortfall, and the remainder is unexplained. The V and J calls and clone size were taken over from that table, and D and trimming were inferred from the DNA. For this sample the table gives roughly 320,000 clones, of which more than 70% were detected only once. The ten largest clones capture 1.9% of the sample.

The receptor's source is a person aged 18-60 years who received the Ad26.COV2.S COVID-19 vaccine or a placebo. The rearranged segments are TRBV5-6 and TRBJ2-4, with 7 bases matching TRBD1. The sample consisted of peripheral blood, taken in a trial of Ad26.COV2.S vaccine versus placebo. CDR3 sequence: CASSYIGTDQYF. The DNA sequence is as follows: TGTGCCAGCAGCTACATCGGGACAGACCAGTACTTC.